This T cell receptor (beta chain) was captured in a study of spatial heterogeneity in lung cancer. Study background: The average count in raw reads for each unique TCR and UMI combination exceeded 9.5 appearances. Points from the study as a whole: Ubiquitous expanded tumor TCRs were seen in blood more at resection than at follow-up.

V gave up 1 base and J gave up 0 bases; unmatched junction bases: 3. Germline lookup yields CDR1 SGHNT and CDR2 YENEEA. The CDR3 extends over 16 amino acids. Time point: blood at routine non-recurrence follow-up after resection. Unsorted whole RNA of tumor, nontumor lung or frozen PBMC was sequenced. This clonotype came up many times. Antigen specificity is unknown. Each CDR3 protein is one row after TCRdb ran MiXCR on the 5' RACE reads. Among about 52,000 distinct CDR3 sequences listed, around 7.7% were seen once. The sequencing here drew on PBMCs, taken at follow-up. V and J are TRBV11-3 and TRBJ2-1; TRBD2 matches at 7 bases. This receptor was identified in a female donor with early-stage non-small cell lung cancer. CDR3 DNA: TGTGCCAGCAGCTTAGGGGGCGGGAGCTCCTACAATGAGCAGTTCTTC. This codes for CASSLGGGSSYNEQFF. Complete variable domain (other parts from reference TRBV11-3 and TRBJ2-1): EAGVVQSPRYKIIEKKQPVAFWCNPISGHNTLYWYLQNLGQGPELLIRYENEEAVDDSQLPKDRFSAERLKGVDSTLKIQPAELGDSAVYLCASSLGGGSSYNEQFFGPGTRLTVL.